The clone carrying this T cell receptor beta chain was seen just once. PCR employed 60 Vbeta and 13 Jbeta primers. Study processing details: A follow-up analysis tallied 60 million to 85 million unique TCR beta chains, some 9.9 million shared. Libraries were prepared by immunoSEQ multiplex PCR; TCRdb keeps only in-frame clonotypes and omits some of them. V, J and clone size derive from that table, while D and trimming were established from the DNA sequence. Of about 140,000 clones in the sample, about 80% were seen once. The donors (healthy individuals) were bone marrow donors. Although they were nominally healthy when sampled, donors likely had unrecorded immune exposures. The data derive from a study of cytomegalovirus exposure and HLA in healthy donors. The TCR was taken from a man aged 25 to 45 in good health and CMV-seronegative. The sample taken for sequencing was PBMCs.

CDR3 coding DNA: TGTGCCATCAGTGAGCGGGGTGAGACGGGTGAAAAACTGTTTTTT. Translating gives CAISERGETGEKLFF. The chain has TRBV10-3 and TRBJ1-4; D uncertain. Between the trimmed V and J ends, which lost 2 bases and 7 bases, there was a span of 14 bases. The CDR3 is 15 residues long. Looked up from germline, CDR1 is ENHRY and CDR2 is SYGVKD.